The 15 T cell receptor beta chains reported below all come from one sample, sequenced in a study of graft-versus-host responses after intestinal transplantation. This table comes from immunoSEQ multiplex PCR, and its TCRdb copy is limited to in-frame clones, with some not included. In the table there are 150,000 or so clones, nearly 95% of which are singletons. Their antigens remain unidentified. The source was unstimulated CD4+ T cells sorted from spleen or lymph node cells, collected before intestinal transplant. The receptors stem from a human donor who received an intestinal transplant.

The J gene is TRBJ2-1, the V gene TRBV23-1; no firm D call. TRBV23-1 has ORF status, its function being uncertain. CDR3 length: 14 residues. The V end lost 5 bases, the J end lost 7 bases, and 15 bases lay between the germline ends. This chain's CDR3 is CASSDLLALNEQFF. The CDR3 region has the DNA TGCGCCAGCAGTGACCTTTTGGCGTTGAATGAGCAGTTCTTC.

The chain couples TRBV14 to TRBJ2-5, with D hard to call. The CDR3 is 14 amino acids. The V gene lost 0 bases and the J gene lost 1 base, with 6 bases spanning the gap. Germline V gene data show CDR1 as SGHDN and CDR2 as FVKESK. CDR3 sequence: CASSQDRTQETQYF. CDR3 coding DNA: TGTGCCAGCAGCCAAGATCGAACCCAAGAGACCCAGTACTTC.

The chain couples TRBV29-1 to TRBJ1-4; 7 nucleotides line up with TRBD1. The V gene's germline CDR1 is SQVTM and CDR2 ANQGSEA. The length of the CDR3 is 12 residues. V lost 6 bases and J lost 7; bases outside the gene matches: 5. As DNA, the CDR3 is TGCAGCGTCCGACAGGGAGGTGAAAAACTGTTTTTT. Protein sequence: CSVRQGGEKLFF. Complete variable domain (other parts from reference TRBV29-1 and TRBJ1-4): SAVISQKPSRDICQRGTSLTIQCQVDSQVTMMFWYRQQPGQSLTLIATANQGSEATYESGFVIDKFPISRPNLTFSTLTVSNMSPEDSSIYLCSVRQGGEKLFFGSGTQLSVL.

The chain uses TRBV2 and TRBJ2-5, with D possibly TRBD2 on 5 matching bases. The germline V and J ends were trimmed by 1 base and 3 bases, with 15 bases remaining between them. Germline values: CDR1 SNHLY, CDR2 FYNNEI. The CDR3 contains 16 residues. For the CDR3, the DNA is TGTGCCAGCAGTGAAGTGCGCGCGGGTCCTAAAGAGACCCAGTACTTC. This gives the protein CASSEVRAGPKETQYF.

This chain uses TRBV2 with TRBJ2-7; D is ambiguous. Germline V gene data show CDR1 as SNHLY and CDR2 as FYNNEI. The V end lost 6 bases, the J end lost 3 bases, and 9 bases lay between the germline ends. CDR3 length: 12 amino acids. The CDR3, as DNA: TGTGCCAGCAGGCAGGCGATCTACGAGCAGTACTTC. Protein product: CASRQAIYEQYF.

As DNA, the CDR3 is TGTGCCAGCAGCCCCACCGGGACTAGCGGCACAGATACGCAGTATTTT. This encodes CASSPTGTSGTDTQYF. The V call is TRBV11-3, the J call TRBJ2-3, with 10 bases that match TRBD2. Per germline, CDR1 SGHNT and CDR2 YENEEA. The CDR3 spans 16 residues. V shed 5 bases and J 1 base; nucleotides not matched to a gene: 6.

This chain links TRBV18 with TRBJ2-1; 10 positions match TRBD2. V trimming: 5 bases; J trimming: 8 bases; junction bases outside the gene matches: 9. This CDR3 comprises 15 residues. Germline V lookup: CDR1 KGHSH, CDR2 LQKENI. CDR3 residues: CASSEPSGSSHEQFF. CDR3 bases: TGTGCCAGCTCAGAACCTAGCGGGAGTTCTCATGAGCAGTTCTTC. The entire variable domain, with the rest obtained from reference TRBV18 and TRBJ2-1, is as follows: NAGVMQNPRHLVRRRGQEARLRCSPMKGHSHVYWYRQLPEEGLKFMVYLQKENIIDESGMPKERFSAEFPKEGPSILRIQQVVRGDSAAYFCASSEPSGSSHEQFFGPGTRLTVL.

This sequence joins TRBV27 and TRBJ2-1; 8 positions match TRBD1. J lost 4 bases, V lost 6 bases, and 11 bases had no gene match. Germline-derived CDR1 and CDR2 are MNHEY and SMNVEV (reference sequence). The CDR3 has 16 residues. CDR3 in amino acids: CASRDRAPLIYNEQFF. In nucleotides, the CDR3 is TGTGCCAGCAGGGACAGGGCCCCCCTGATATACAATGAGCAGTTCTTC.

This clone was counted once. CDR3 in amino acids: CASSLIRGAYEQYF. CDR3 DNA sequence: TGTGCCAGCAGTTTAATCAGGGGGGCCTACGAGCAGTACTTC. The chain employs TRBV28 and TRBJ2-7; perhaps TRBD1 as D (7 bases). Trimming took off 2 bases at V and 2 bases at J, with 10 bases between the two ends. The germline CDR1 and CDR2 sequences are MDHEN and SYDVKM. The CDR3 consists of 14 residues.

The gene calls are TRBV9 and TRBJ2-1, with TRBD1 matching over 8 bases. The CDR3 runs 16 residues. V was clipped by 0 bases and J by 1 base; unmatched bases: 3. Germline V gene lookup returns CDR1 SGDLS and CDR2 YYNGEE. CDR3 protein: CASSVGTGPSYNEQFF. In DNA, the CDR3 is TGTGCCAGCAGCGTAGGGACAGGGCCGTCCTACAATGAGCAGTTCTTC.

This chain joins TRBV27 and TRBJ2-5; D might be TRBD2 (6 bases). V was shortened by 5 bases and J by 5 bases, with 15 bases between the two germline ends. The CDR3 has 14 amino acids. Germline V gene lookup returns CDR1 MNHEY and CDR2 SMNVEV (reference sequence). CDR3 sequence (DNA): TGTGCCAGCAGTGGGACTGCAGTGGGGGAGACCCAGTACTTC. It specifies CASSGTAVGETQYF.

The J gene is TRBJ2-7, the V gene TRBV7-2; 10 positions agree with TRBD2. CDR1 SGHTA and CDR2 FQGNSA come from the germline V gene. After removal of 6 bases from V and 3 bases from J, the junction contained 14 bases not matched to a gene. The CDR3 is 17 amino acids. The CDR3 DNA reads as TGTGCCAGCAGTCGCTATAGCGGGAGGCCCCAGGGCTACGAGCAGTACTTC. Amino acid sequence: CASSRYSGRPQGYEQYF.

This chain links TRBV6-1 with TRBJ1-2; D perhaps matches TRBD1 (5 bases). Trimming removed 6 bases at V and 8 bases at J, with 19 bases between. The CDR3 runs to 14 residues. CDR1 MNHNS and CDR2 SASEGT come from the germline V gene. CDR3 protein: CASSPTGRAEGYTF. In DNA form, the CDR3 reads TGTGCCAGCAGCCCAACGGGCAGGGCGGAAGGCTACACCTTC.

J is TRBJ1-2 and V is TRBV27; D uncertain. Germline V gene data show CDR1 as MNHEY and CDR2 as SMNVEV (reference sequence). The CDR3 consists of 16 residues. V was cut by 3 bases and J by 4 bases, with 18 bases left in between. The CDR3 bases are TGTGCCAGCAGTTTCAACGGGTGGGGAGGTGGCTATGGCTACACCTTC. Amino acids: CASSFNGWGGGYGYTF.

The CDR3 spells CASSLPGPTRDEQFF. CDR3 in DNA: TGCGCCAGCAGCTTGCCTGGACCTACACGGGATGAGCAGTTCTTC. The genes are TRBV5-1 and TRBJ2-1; no clear D gene. Germline-derived CDR1 and CDR2 are SGHRS and YFSETQ. The V and J ends lost 1 base and 8 bases respectively, with 16 bases between them. The CDR3 runs 15 residues. Drawing the rest from reference TRBV5-1 and TRBJ2-1, the complete variable domain is KAGVTQTPRYLIKTRGQQVTLSCSPISGHRSVSWYQQTPGQGLQFLFEYFSETQRNKGNFPGRFSGRQFSNSRSEMNVSTLELGDSALYLCASSLPGPTRDEQFFGPGTRLTVL.